This TCR beta chain originates from a study of CD8 T cells in ankylosing spondylitis. This CDR3 spans 15 amino acids. Trimming removed 4 bases at V and 6 bases at J, with 16 bases between. Germline assignment: CDR1 SGHRS and CDR2 YFSETQ. Whole-study results and caveats: Reactive arthritis synovial fluid and blood previously showed some of these motif variants. Disease-linked clones reportedly concentrated significantly in matched ankylosing spondylitis synovial fluid. Clones that were linked to disease were CD8+ and were relatively rare in peripheral blood.

In regard to this clonotype: The antigen remains unidentified.

In making TCR beta libraries, quantitative 5'-RACE with molecular barcodes was used. Via MiXCR, TCRdb re-called the 5' RACE reads, giving one row per CDR3 protein. The table has about 150,000 distinct CDR3 sequences, roughly 31% seen once; the top ten hold around 6.2%. The chain uses TRBV5-1 and TRBJ1-4; D remains unclear. Sequenced input: synovial fluid, either unsorted or a sorted T cell fraction (not recorded which). This sequence originates from a male donor with ankylosing spondylitis. The chain's CDR3 is CASSNHKRRDEKLFF. CDR3 DNA sequence: TGCGCCAGCAGCAACCACAAGCGGCGGGATGAAAAACTGTTTTTT.